The rows below give T cell receptor beta chains drawn from one sample of a study of cytomegalovirus exposure and HLA in healthy donors. This table comes from immunoSEQ multiplex PCR, and its TCRdb copy is limited to in-frame clones, with some not included. The table has about 180,000 clones, around 82% seen once. Sequencing was done on a sample of PBMCs. The receptor source for this set is a woman aged 25 to 45 in good health and CMV-seropositive. Each CDR3 is given with its conserved first and last residue. D genes are given only for firm matches. Size is omitted from some rows. Given values are once, few, many or a class for expanded clones.

abundance: .; j_gene: TRBJ2-7; d_gene: TRBD2; v_gene: TRBV9; CDR3aa: CASSPYSGGAVEEQYF; CDR3nt: TGTGCCAGCAGCCCCTATAGCGGGGGGGCCGTGGAAGAGCAGTACTTC
abundance: few; j_gene: TRBJ1-5; d_gene: TRBD1; v_gene: TRBV18; CDR3aa: CASSPTSTGGRSNQPQHF; CDR3nt: TGTGCCAGCTCGCCCACCTCTACAGGGGGCAGGAGCAATCAGCCCCAGCATTTT
abundance: .; j_gene: TRBJ2-2; d_gene: .; v_gene: TRBV23-1; CDR3aa: CASSRLGNANTGELFF; CDR3nt: TGCGCCAGCAGTCGACTTGGCAACGCGAACACCGGGGAGCTGTTTTTT
abundance: .; j_gene: TRBJ2-7; d_gene: TRBD2; v_gene: TRBV2; CDR3aa: CASSDRGTIYEQYF; CDR3nt: TGTGCCAGCAGTGACCGTGGGACTATCTACGAGCAGTACTTC
abundance: .; j_gene: TRBJ2-3; d_gene: .; v_gene: TRBV6-5; CDR3aa: CATRTDTQYF; CDR3nt: TGTGCCACCCGTACAGATACGCAGTATTTT
abundance: .; j_gene: TRBJ2-7; d_gene: .; v_gene: TRBV6-5; CDR3aa: CASTSGISYEQYF; CDR3nt: TGTGCCAGCACCTCCGGGATTTCCTACGAGCAGTACTTC
abundance: once; j_gene: TRBJ1-5; d_gene: TRBD1; v_gene: TRBV27; CDR3aa: CASSSINRGGQPQHF; CDR3nt: TGTGCCAGCAGTTCCATTAACAGGGGCGGCCAGCCCCAGCATTTT
abundance: .; j_gene: TRBJ1-2; d_gene: .; v_gene: TRBV7-9; CDR3aa: CASTRRTEGCYTF; CDR3nt: TGTGCCAGCACTCGGAGGACAGAGGGTTGCTACACCTTC
abundance: .; j_gene: TRBJ2-5; d_gene: .; v_gene: TRBV5-1; CDR3aa: CASSSLGTPQETQYF; CDR3nt: TGCGCCAGCAGCTCGCTCGGGACACCCCAAGAGACCCAGTACTTC
abundance: once; j_gene: TRBJ1-1; d_gene: .; v_gene: TRBV4-3; CDR3aa: CASSQDIVGLVITEAFF; CDR3nt: TGCGCCAGCAGCCAAGATATAGTAGGACTTGTGATCACTGAAGCTTTCTTT